This T cell receptor (beta chain) emerged from a study of blood T cells in healthy people across ages. Trimming removed 7 bases from V and 7 bases from J, with 20 bases in between. This CDR3 is 15 amino acids long. Germline V CDR1 and CDR2: MNHEY, SMNVEV (reference sequence). A second PCR, run for about 7 to 11 cycles, used a sample-barcoded 5' primer plus a J-beta primer mix. A single record per CDR3 protein comes from TCRdb applying MiXCR to the 5' RACE reads. The table lists approximately 670,000 distinct CDR3 sequences, around 41% of them singletons. Healthy Russian Caucasian donors spanned ages roughly 6 to 100 years.

The clonotype comes from a man older than 75 in good health. Material: blood. The chain combines TRBV27 with TRBJ2-1; the D call may be TRBD1 or TRBD2 (6 bases each). In nucleotides, the CDR3 is TGTGCCAGCACCCAAAGGGGGGTCGTCATAAATGAGCAGTTCTTC. As protein: CASTQRGVVINEQFF.